This T cell receptor (beta chain) was recorded in a study of human T cells and chemical hapten exposure. In TCRdb, the RACE reads were re-called with MiXCR into one record per CDR3 protein. The sample carries roughly 71,000 distinct CDR3 sequences, around 10% recorded once. Stated time point: patch test 3, about 24 weeks after DPC sensitization. Treatment meaning: therapeutic diphenylcyclopropenone sensitization with weekly scalp DPC. Each patch test followed a blood draw. Per germline, CDR1 SGDLS and CDR2 YYNGEE. The CDR3 contains 14 residues. Trimming took off 4 bases at V and 4 bases at J, with 13 bases between the two ends.

The TCR sequence derives from a woman in her forties or fifties with alopecia areata. Some clones in this sample may be carry-over from other donors' samples. The sample was whole blood, taken in connection with sensitization to the hapten diphenylcyclopropenone (DPC). The rearrangement uses TRBV9 and TRBJ2-3; D is undetermined. The CDR3 here is CASSPRPGADTQYF. DNA for the CDR3: TGTGCCAGCAGCCCCCGTCCCGGCGCAGATACGCAGTATTTT.